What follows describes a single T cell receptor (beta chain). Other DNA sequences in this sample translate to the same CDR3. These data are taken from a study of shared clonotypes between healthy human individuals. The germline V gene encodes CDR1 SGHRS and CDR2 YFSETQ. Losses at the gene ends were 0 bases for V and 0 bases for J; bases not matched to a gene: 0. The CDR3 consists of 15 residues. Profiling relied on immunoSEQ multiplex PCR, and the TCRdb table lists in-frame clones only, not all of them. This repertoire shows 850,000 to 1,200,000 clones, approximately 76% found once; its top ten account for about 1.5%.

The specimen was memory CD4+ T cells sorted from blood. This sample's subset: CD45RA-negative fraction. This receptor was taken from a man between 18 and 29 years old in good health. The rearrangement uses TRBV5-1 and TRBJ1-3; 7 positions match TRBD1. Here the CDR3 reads CASSLEGASGNTIYF. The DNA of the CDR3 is TGCGCCAGCAGCTTGGAGGGGGCCTCTGGAAACACCATATATTTT.